These 18 T cell receptor beta chains came from one sample sequenced in a study of PD-L1 blockade in urothelial cancer. Time point described: pretreatment peripheral blood. The assay was immunoSEQ multiplex PCR, and TCRdb's table has in-frame clones only and misses some. The sample shows 70,000 to 85,000 clones, 90% of them seen only once. The sample consisted of PBMCs, taken around atezolizumab (anti-PD-L1) treatment. These receptors were obtained from a man between 65 and 85 years old with urothelial cancer.

The chain uses TRBV5-4 and TRBJ2-2; 7 bases are a match to TRBD1. Germline lookup yields CDR1 SGHNT and CDR2 YYREEE (reference sequence). J gave up 0 bases and V 3 bases, and 8 bases lay outside the gene matches. CDR3 size: 17 residues. CDR3 nucleotides: TGTGCCAGCAGCTCCCCCCCGGACAGGACGAACACCGGGGAGCTGTTTTTT. This sequence encodes CASSSPPDRTNTGELFF.

V is TRBV29-1 and J is TRBJ2-1; D not certain. The ends were cut back, 2 bases at V and 4 bases at J, with 3 bases in the middle. Germline CDR1 and CDR2: SQVTM and ANQGSEA. The CDR3 sequence is 11 residues long. CDR3 region: CSVELYNEQFF. The CDR3 nucleotides read TGCAGCGTTGAACTGTACAATGAGCAGTTCTTC.

CDR3 in amino acids: CASTPGTSGRADEQFF. The CDR3 bases are TGTGCCAGTACCCCCGGGACTAGCGGGAGGGCCGATGAGCAGTTCTTC. The V call is TRBV19, the J call TRBJ2-1; 16 bases fit TRBD2. The CDR3 contains 16 residues. Germline lookup yields CDR1 LNHDA and CDR2 SQIVND (reference sequence). The ends lost 7 bases at V and 8 bases at J; junction bases unmatched: 8.

The chain's CDR3 is CASSPQAGTPTDTQYF. The CDR3, as DNA: TGCGCCAGCAGCCCCCAGGCCGGGACACCCACAGATACGCAGTATTTT. The chain joins TRBV5-1 to TRBJ2-3; D is perhaps TRBD1 (6 bases). Trimming pared 4 bases from V and 2 bases from J, leaving 17 bases between. Germline V lookup: CDR1 SGHRS, CDR2 YFSETQ. The CDR3 runs 16 residues.

This clone showed up just once. DNA for the CDR3: TGTGCCAGCAGTTTAGAGGAACAGGGTTTAGGGGAGACCCAGTACTTC. It encodes CASSLEEQGLGETQYF. The chain is built from TRBV28 and TRBJ2-5; a weak D match, TRBD1 (6 bases). Trimming shortened V by 2 bases and J by 5 bases, and 18 bases separated the two germline ends. This CDR3 has 16 amino acids. CDR1 MDHEN and CDR2 SYDVKM come from the germline V gene. The complete variable domain, with remaining parts taken from reference TRBV28 and TRBJ2-5, reads DVKVTQSSRYLVKRTGEKVFLECVQDMDHENMFWYRQDPGLGLRLIYFSYDVKMKEKGDIPEGYSVSREKKERFSLILESASTNQTSMYLCASSLEEQGLGETQYFGPGTRLLVL.

The CDR3 loop is CASSRTGSDTGELFF. DNA for the CDR3: TGTGCCAGCAGCCGGACTGGTAGTGACACCGGGGAGCTGTTTTTT. The chain joins TRBV7-3 to TRBJ2-2; D perhaps matches TRBD2 (5 bases). CDR1 is SGHTA and CDR2 is FQGTGA in the germline V gene. Between the trimmed V and J ends, which lost 5 bases and 3 bases, there was a span of 13 bases. The CDR3 is 15 amino acids. Complete variable domain (other parts from reference TRBV7-3 and TRBJ2-2): GAGVSQTPSNKVTEKGKYVELRCDPISGHTALYWYRQSLGQGPEFLIYFQGTGAADDSGLPNDRFFAVRPEGSVSTLKIQRTERGDSAVYLCASSRTGSDTGELFFGEGSRLTVL.

This chain uses TRBV28 with TRBJ2-6, with 14 nucleotides matching TRBD2. The germline V gene encodes CDR1 MDHEN and CDR2 SYDVKM. This CDR3 is 18 amino acids long. The V segment lost 4 bases and the J segment 4 bases; nucleotides outside the gene matches: 6. CDR3 coding DNA: TGTGCCAGCAGTTCTCCGGGACTAGCGGGAGCCGGGGCCAACGTCCTGACTTTC. This encodes CASSSPGLAGAGANVLTF.

The V and J genes are TRBV5-1 and TRBJ1-2; weak D call: TRBD1 (5 bases). The CDR3 consists of 18 residues. Per germline, CDR1 SGHRS and CDR2 YFSETQ. V lost 1 base, J lost 0 bases, and 19 bases lay in between. The CDR3 sequence: CASSLLPQGEVSNYGYTF. CDR3 bases: TGCGCCAGCAGCTTGCTCCCGCAGGGTGAAGTTTCTAACTATGGCTACACCTTC.

J is TRBJ2-7 and V is TRBV29-1, with TRBD2 as a possible D gene (5 bases). This CDR3 contains 12 residues. Trimming removed 4 bases from V and 5 bases from J, with 12 bases in between. Germline V lookup: CDR1 SQVTM, CDR2 ANQGSEA. The CDR3 coding sequence is TGCAGCGTTGTCGCTAGCAGGAACGAGCAGTACTTC. Translated, it gives CSVVASRNEQYF.

The chain has TRBV19 and TRBJ2-5; TRBD2 is a possible D gene (5 bases). Germline V gene data show CDR1 as LNHDA and CDR2 as SQIVND (reference sequence). The CDR3 is 16 amino acids. The V end was cut by 6 bases, the J end by 1 base, with 18 bases between. In nucleotides, the CDR3 is TGTGCCAGTAGCCCCGTAGTCGCGGGTCCCCAAGAGACCCAGTACTTC. Residues: CASSPVVAGPQETQYF.

The chain joins TRBV2 to TRBJ1-5; tentative D call: TRBD1 (5 bases). V gave up 5 bases and J gave up 7 bases, with 18 bases separating them. This CDR3 has 15 residues. Per the germline V gene, CDR1 is SNHLY and CDR2 is FYNNEI. The CDR3 loop reads CASSKTGVLGQPQHF. The CDR3 DNA reads TGTGCCAGCAGTAAGACGGGGGTTCTCGGGCAGCCCCAGCATTTT.

This clone is a singleton in its sample. The rearrangement uses TRBV28 and TRBJ1-3; D not certain. CDR1 MDHEN and CDR2 SYDVKM come from the germline V gene. The CDR3 totals 12 residues. Trimming pared 5 bases from V and 6 bases from J, leaving 8 bases between. This chain's CDR3 is CASSGLKNTIYF. CDR3 bases: TGTGCCAGCAGTGGACTTAAAAACACCATATATTTT.

The chain employs TRBV28 and TRBJ1-5; the match to TRBD1 covers 7 bases. Germline V gene sequence: CDR1 MDHEN, CDR2 SYDVKM. CDR3 length equals 15 residues. After removal of 2 bases from V and 3 bases from J, the junction contained 4 bases not matched to a gene. The CDR3 loop is CASSLAGQPNQPQHF. In DNA, the CDR3 is TGTGCCAGCAGTTTAGCGGGACAGCCCAATCAGCCCCAGCATTTT.

The chain is built from TRBV19 and TRBJ1-2, with D possibly TRBD1 on 6 matching bases. Germline values: CDR1 LNHDA, CDR2 SQIVND (reference sequence). Trimming removed 7 bases from V and 5 bases from J, with 11 bases in between. The CDR3 extends over 12 amino acids. The CDR3 sequence: CASTGTRYGYTF. In DNA form, the CDR3 reads TGTGCCAGTACCGGGACACGGTATGGCTACACCTTC.

The genes are TRBV5-5 and TRBJ2-7; 9 bases line up with TRBD2. Per the germline V gene, CDR1 is SGHKS and CDR2 is YYEKEE (reference sequence). V was clipped by 4 bases and J by 0 bases; unmatched bases: 5. The CDR3 loop spans 15 amino acids. CDR3 sequence reads: CASSRTSAYSYEQYF. DNA for the CDR3: TGTGCCAGCAGCCGGACTAGCGCTTACTCCTACGAGCAGTACTTC.

The rearrangement joins TRBV18 to TRBJ1-4; D possibly corresponds to TRBD1 (6 bases). V lost 5 bases and J 7 bases, leaving 23 bases between the germline ends. The CDR3 covers 17 residues. Germline loops: CDR1 KGHSH, CDR2 LQKENI. CDR3 loop: CASSSTDRRVKGEKLFF. CDR3 sequence (DNA): TGTGCCAGCTCATCAACGGACAGACGCGTTAAGGGTGAAAAACTGTTTTTT.

This clone was recorded once. The chain combines TRBV5-1 with TRBJ1-2; D possibly corresponds to TRBD1 (6 bases). V dropped 4 bases and J dropped 1 base, with 14 bases sitting between them. The CDR3 totals 15 residues. In germline, CDR1 is SGHRS, CDR2 YFSETQ. The CDR3 coding sequence is TGCGCCAGCAGCCCGGGACACAGAGATAACTATGGCTACACCTTC. Its protein product is CASSPGHRDNYGYTF.

The V and J genes are TRBV5-6 and TRBJ1-2; TRBD1 matches 8 bases. Germline lookup yields CDR1 SGHDT and CDR2 YYEEEE. The J segment lost 4 bases and the V segment lost 2 bases, leaving 4 bases of the junction unmatched. This CDR3 region has 14 residues. This CDR3 reads CASSFGRGPYGYTF. The CDR3 DNA is TGTGCCAGCAGCTTTGGCAGGGGGCCCTATGGCTACACCTTC. Looking up the rest from reference TRBV5-6 and TRBJ1-2 gives the full variable domain: DAGVTQSPTHLIKTRGQQVTLRCSPKSGHDTVSWYQQALGQGPQFIFQYYEEEERQRGNFPDRFSGHQFPNYSSELNVNALLLGDSALYLCASSFGRGPYGYTFGSGTRLTVV.